This T cell receptor beta chain was identified in a study of radiation and T cells in renal cell carcinoma. Across the study: Nephrectomy followed 15 Gy stereotactic body radiation by 4 weeks.

Assay: immunoSEQ multiplex PCR; the TCRdb copy retains only in-frame clones and omits some. Of roughly 120,000 clones listed, approximately 80% are singletons. Regarding time point: baseline pretreatment blood. Described treatment: 15 Gy SBRT to primary tumor, nephrectomy 4 weeks later. Serial blood draws occurred at baseline and 2 and 4 weeks post-SBRT. Findings of the study overall: Pretreatment tumor biopsies were lacking, so baseline clonotypes are unknown. From baseline, blood top tumor clonotypes peaked at 2 weeks post-radiation.

V gave up 2 bases and J gave up 1 base, with 11 bases separating them. This CDR3 region has 15 residues. CDR1 is LGHNA, CDR2 YNFKEQ, per germline. As regards this clone: The target antigen is unknown.

This clonotype was sampled from a woman aged 60-75 years with renal cell carcinoma. This specimen was blood, taken from a patient whose treatment included radiotherapy and nephrectomy. This chain uses TRBV4-2 with TRBJ1-1; perhaps TRBD1 as D (6 bases). The CDR3 region has the DNA TGTGCCAGCAGCCAAACCAGGGGCAGGAACACTGAAGCTTTCTTT. It yields the protein CASSQTRGRNTEAFF.